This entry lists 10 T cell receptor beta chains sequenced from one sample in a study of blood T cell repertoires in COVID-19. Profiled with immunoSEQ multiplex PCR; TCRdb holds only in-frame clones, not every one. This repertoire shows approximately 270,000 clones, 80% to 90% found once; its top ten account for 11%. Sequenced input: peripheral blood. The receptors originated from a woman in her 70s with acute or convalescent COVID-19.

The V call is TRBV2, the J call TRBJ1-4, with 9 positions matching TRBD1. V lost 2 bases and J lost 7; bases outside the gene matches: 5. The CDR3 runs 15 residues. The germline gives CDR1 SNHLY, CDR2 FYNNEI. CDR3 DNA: TGTGCCAGCAGTGAATGGGACAGGGCCGGTGAAAAACTGTTTTTT. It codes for CASSEWDRAGEKLFF.

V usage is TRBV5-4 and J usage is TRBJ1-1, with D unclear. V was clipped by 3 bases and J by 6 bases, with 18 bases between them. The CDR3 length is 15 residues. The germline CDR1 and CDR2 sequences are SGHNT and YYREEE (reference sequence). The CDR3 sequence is CASSSAVGLTAEAFF. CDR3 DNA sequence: TGTGCCAGCAGCTCCGCGGTAGGCCTAACGGCTGAAGCTTTCTTT.

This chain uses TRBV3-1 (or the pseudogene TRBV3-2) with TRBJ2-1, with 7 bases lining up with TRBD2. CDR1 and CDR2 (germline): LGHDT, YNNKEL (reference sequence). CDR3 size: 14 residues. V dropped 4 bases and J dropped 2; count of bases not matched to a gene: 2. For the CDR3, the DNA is TGTGCCAGCAGCCGAGGACTAGCCTACAATGAGCAGTTCTTC. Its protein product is CASSRGLAYNEQFF.

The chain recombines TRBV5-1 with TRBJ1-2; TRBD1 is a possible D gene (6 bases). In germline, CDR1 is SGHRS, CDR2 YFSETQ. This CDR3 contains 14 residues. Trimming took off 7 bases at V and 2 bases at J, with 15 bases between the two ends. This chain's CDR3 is CASGGGASNYGYTF. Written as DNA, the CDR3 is TGCGCCAGCGGCGGGGGGGCTTCCAACTATGGCTACACCTTC.

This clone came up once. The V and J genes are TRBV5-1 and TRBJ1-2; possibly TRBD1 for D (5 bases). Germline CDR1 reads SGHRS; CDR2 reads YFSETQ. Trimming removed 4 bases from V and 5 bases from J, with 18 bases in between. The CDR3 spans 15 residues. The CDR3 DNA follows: TGCGCCAGCAGCCCGAGCATTGACAGCCGTTATGGCTACACCTTC. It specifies CASSPSIDSRYGYTF.

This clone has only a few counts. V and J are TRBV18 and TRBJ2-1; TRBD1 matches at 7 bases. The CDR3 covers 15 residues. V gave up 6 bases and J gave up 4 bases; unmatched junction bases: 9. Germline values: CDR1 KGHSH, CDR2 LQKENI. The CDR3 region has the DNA TGTGCCAGCTCCGCCACAGGGGCGGCGTACAATGAGCAGTTCTTC. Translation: CASSATGAAYNEQFF.

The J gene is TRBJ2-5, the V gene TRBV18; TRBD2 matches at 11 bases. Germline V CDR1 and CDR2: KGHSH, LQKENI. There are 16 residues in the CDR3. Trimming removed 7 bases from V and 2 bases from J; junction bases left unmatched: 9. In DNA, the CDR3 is TGTGCCAGCTTGCCCCTAGCGGGGGGAGAGCAAGAGACCCAGTACTTC. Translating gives CASLPLAGGEQETQYF.

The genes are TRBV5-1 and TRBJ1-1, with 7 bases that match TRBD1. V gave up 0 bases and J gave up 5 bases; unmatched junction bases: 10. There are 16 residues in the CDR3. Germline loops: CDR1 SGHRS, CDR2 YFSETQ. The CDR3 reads CASSLAIGGRGTEAFF. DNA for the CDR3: TGCGCCAGCAGCTTGGCAATAGGGGGCCGCGGGACTGAAGCTTTCTTT.

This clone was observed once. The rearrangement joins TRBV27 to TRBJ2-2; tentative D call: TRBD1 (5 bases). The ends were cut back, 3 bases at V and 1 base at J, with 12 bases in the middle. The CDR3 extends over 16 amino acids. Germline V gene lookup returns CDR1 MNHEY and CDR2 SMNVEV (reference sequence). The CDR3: CASSFLDRRNTGELFF. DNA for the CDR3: TGTGCCAGCAGTTTCCTAGACAGACGGAACACCGGGGAGCTGTTTTTT.

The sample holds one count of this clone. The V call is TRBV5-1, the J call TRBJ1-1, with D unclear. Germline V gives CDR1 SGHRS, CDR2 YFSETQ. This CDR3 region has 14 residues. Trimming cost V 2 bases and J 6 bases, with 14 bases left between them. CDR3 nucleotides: TGCGCCAGCAGCTTCTACGGATCTGCGGCTGAAGCTTTCTTT. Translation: CASSFYGSAAEAFF.